These 20 T cell receptor beta chains were sequenced from one sample in a study of Ad26.COV2.S vaccination and SARS-CoV-2 variants. As to treatment: some 20 received Ad26.COV2.S at low or high dose, single or two shots; about 5 received placebo; per-sample allocation not given. Each sample was drawn 63 days after the first injection (of vaccine or placebo). Generated by immunoSEQ multiplex PCR, the TCRdb table keeps only in-frame clones and is missing some. The sample has about 400,000 clones, roughly nine tenths seen once; the top ten hold around 3.4%. The material sequenced was peripheral blood, taken in a trial of Ad26.COV2.S vaccine versus placebo. These receptors were obtained from a person aged 18 to 59 who received the Ad26.COV2.S COVID-19 vaccine or a placebo.

This rearrangement joins TRBV2 to TRBJ2-1; 9 nucleotides line up with TRBD2. CDR1 and CDR2 (germline): SNHLY, FYNNEI. The junction had 6 bases not matched to a gene; V was cut back by 5 bases and J by 4 bases. The length of the CDR3 is 15 residues. CDR3: CASSLDTSGYNEQFF. CDR3 nucleotides: TGTGCCAGCAGTCTAGACACTAGCGGGTACAATGAGCAGTTCTTC. The full variable domain, in which reference TRBV2 and TRBJ2-1 provide the parts outside the CDR3, is EPEVTQTPSHQVTQMGQEVILRCVPISNHLYFYWYRQILGQKVEFLVSFYNNEISEKSEIFDDQFSVERPDGSNFTLKIRSTKLEDSAMYFCASSLDTSGYNEQFFGPGTRLTVL.

V gene TRBV6-2 or TRBV6-3 combines with J gene TRBJ2-6; no clear D. The CDR3 is made up of 14 amino acids. CDR1 is MNHEY and CDR2 is SVGEGT in the germline V gene. Between the trimmed V and J ends, which lost 4 bases and 0 bases, there was a span of 4 bases. DNA for the CDR3: TGTGCCAGCAGTTTAGACTCTGGGGCCAACGTCCTGACTTTC. This sequence encodes CASSLDSGANVLTF.

This rearrangement joins TRBV6-5 to TRBJ1-1; D ambiguous. The CDR3 totals 14 residues. The V gene lost 0 bases and the J gene lost 3 bases, with 8 bases spanning the gap. The germline gives CDR1 MNHEY, CDR2 SVGAGI. The CDR3 bases are TGTGCCAGCAGTTACTCTATGACGGACACTGAAGCTTTCTTT. Protein sequence: CASSYSMTDTEAFF.

The rearrangement joins TRBV7-2 to TRBJ2-7; 7 nucleotides agree with TRBD2. The CDR3 has 18 amino acids. Trimming at V came to 5 bases and at J to 4 bases, leaving 20 bases not matched to a gene. Germline assignment: CDR1 SGHTA and CDR2 FQGNSA. The CDR3 here is CASSQAGIKWGGGYEQYF. Here the CDR3 DNA reads TGTGCCAGCAGCCAGGCCGGGATCAAGTGGGGGGGAGGATACGAGCAGTACTTC.

CDR3 sequence reads: CASSDEGAPGNTIYF. CDR3 coding DNA: TGTGCCAGCAGCGACGAGGGGGCGCCTGGAAACACCATATATTTT. The V call is TRBV27, the J call TRBJ1-3; TRBD1 aligns across 7 bases. This CDR3 is built from 15 residues. The junction had 7 bases not matched to a gene; V was cut back by 6 bases and J by 2 bases. In germline, CDR1 is MNHEY, CDR2 SMNVEV (reference sequence).

The chain combines TRBV6-2 or TRBV6-3 with TRBJ1-6; a possible D gene is TRBD1 (6 bases). CDR3 length equals 14 residues. The germline V gene has CDR1 MNHEY and CDR2 SVGEGT. Trimming pared 3 bases from V and 10 bases from J, leaving 13 bases between. CDR3 sequence reads: CASSYWTDGSPLHF. CDR3 in DNA: TGTGCCAGCAGTTATTGGACAGATGGGTCACCCCTCCACTTT.

V gene TRBV19 combines with J gene TRBJ2-1, with 7 bases fitting TRBD2. The V and J ends lost 8 bases and 11 bases, in that order; junction bases with no gene match: 9. Germline values: CDR1 LNHDA, CDR2 SQIVND (reference sequence). This CDR3 comprises 12 residues. Written as DNA, the CDR3 is TGTGCCAGTGCCCTGGGGGAGGGTCAGCAGTTCTTC. The encoded protein is CASALGEGQQFF.

This rearrangement joins TRBV7-2 to TRBJ2-7; D call uncertain. Germline V gene lookup returns CDR1 SGHTA and CDR2 FQGNSA. Between the trimmed V and J ends, which lost 2 bases and 2 bases, there was a span of 13 bases. This CDR3 is built from 15 residues. The CDR3 here is CASSLSSGLAYEQYF. The CDR3 DNA sequence: TGTGCCAGCAGCTTATCCTCGGGTTTGGCCTACGAGCAGTACTTC.

As to this clone: The junction departs from germline at one end; a sequencing error may be responsible. The chain is built from TRBV4-1 and TRBJ1-2, with D possibly being TRBD1 (5 bases). Germline V lookup: CDR1 MGHRA, CDR2 YSYEKL. CDR3 length: 14 residues. CDR3 sequence (DNA): TGCGCCAGCAGCCAAGTGTTTAGGCAGGGTGTTCGGCCCTTC. Amino acid sequence: CASSQVFRQGVRPF.

The rearrangement joins TRBV3-1 (or the pseudogene TRBV3-2) to TRBJ1-1; D is unresolved. Germline V CDR1 and CDR2: LGHDT, YNNKEL (reference sequence). V was trimmed by 4 bases and J by 3 bases, leaving 9 bases between them. This CDR3 spans 13 amino acids. The CDR3 reads CASSPQPYTEAFF. In DNA form, the CDR3 reads TGTGCCAGCAGCCCACAGCCCTACACTGAAGCTTTCTTT.

This clone was counted only a few times. This rearrangement joins TRBV4-1 to TRBJ2-1, with D perhaps matching TRBD2 (6 bases). V was pared by 1 base and J by 1 base, with 11 bases between. The CDR3 covers 16 residues. CDR1 and CDR2 from the germline V gene are MGHRA and YSYEKL. CDR3 sequence reads: CASSQVLLASYNEQFF. As DNA, the CDR3 is TGCGCCAGCAGCCAAGTTCTTCTAGCGTCCTACAATGAGCAGTTCTTC.

The gene calls are TRBV6-6 and TRBJ1-6; 12 nucleotides agree with TRBD1. This CDR3 has 16 amino acids. After removal of 6 bases from V and 9 bases from J, the junction contained 9 bases not matched to a gene. The germline gives CDR1 MNHNY, CDR2 SVGAGI (reference sequence). The CDR3 protein is CASRRSGTGGFSPLHF. The DNA of the CDR3 is TGTGCCAGCAGACGATCCGGGACAGGGGGCTTTTCACCCCTCCACTTT.

The chain has TRBV6-2 or TRBV6-3 and TRBJ2-7; TRBD1 aligns across 7 bases. This CDR3 has 16 residues. Trimming at V came to 0 bases and at J to 5 bases, leaving 10 bases not matched to a gene. Germline V gene lookup returns CDR1 MNHEY and CDR2 SVGEGT. CDR3: CASSYSRDSSLHEQYF. The CDR3 bases are TGTGCCAGCAGTTACTCCCGGGACAGTTCTTTGCACGAGCAGTACTTC.

This clone has a single count. The genes are TRBV19 and TRBJ1-2, with a possible D match to TRBD1 (6 bases). CDR3 length: 16 residues. Germline V lookup: CDR1 LNHDA, CDR2 SQIVND (reference sequence). Trimming left V 3 bases short and J 1 base short, with 15 bases between. This CDR3 is CASSIASDRSNYGYTF. The CDR3 DNA is TGTGCCAGTAGTATCGCTTCGGACAGAAGTAACTATGGCTACACCTTC.

J is TRBJ1-4 and V is TRBV4-3; D gene ambiguous. Trimming took off 1 base at V and 3 bases at J, with 15 bases between the two ends. This CDR3 region has 17 residues. Germline loops: CDR1 LGHNA, CDR2 YSLEER. The CDR3 region is CASSQGPGSLANEKLFF. CDR3 in DNA: TGCGCCAGCAGCCAAGGACCCGGAAGTCTAGCTAATGAAAAACTGTTTTTT.

The chain uses TRBV19 and TRBJ1-2; no clear D gene. The germline V gene encodes CDR1 LNHDA and CDR2 SQIVND (reference sequence). V was pared by 8 bases and J by 7 bases, with 14 bases between. The CDR3 loop spans 12 amino acids. The DNA of the CDR3 is TGTGCCAGTTTTCTGGGATCTGCTGGCTACACCTTC. Its translation: CASFLGSAGYTF.

V usage is TRBV7-6 and J usage is TRBJ2-3; no firm D call. The CDR3 loop spans 15 amino acids. Trimming pared 4 bases from V and 2 bases from J, leaving 13 bases between. Germline-derived CDR1 and CDR2 are SGHVS and FNYEAQ. CDR3 sequence reads: CASSSWTVATDTQYF. The CDR3 coding sequence is TGTGCCAGCAGCTCTTGGACGGTGGCCACAGATACGCAGTATTTT.

This rearrangement joins TRBV5-1 to TRBJ1-2; tentatively, D is TRBD1 (5 bases). The germline V gene has CDR1 SGHRS and CDR2 YFSETQ. Deletions cut 3 bases from V and 2 bases from J, with 11 bases between. The CDR3 has 14 residues. CDR3 amino acids: CASSYRDFNYGYTF. CDR3 nucleotides: TGCGCCAGCAGCTACCGGGACTTCAACTATGGCTACACCTTC.

This chain uses TRBV4-1 with TRBJ1-6, with D unclear. This CDR3 is built from 15 residues. The V gene's germline CDR1 is MGHRA and CDR2 YSYEKL. V gave up 6 bases and J gave up 10 bases, with 19 bases separating them. The CDR3 sequence is CASRDVDTRGSPLHF. CDR3 bases: TGCGCCAGCAGGGACGTTGACACTAGAGGCTCACCCCTCCACTTT.

This clone was counted only a few times. This rearrangement joins TRBV6-4 to TRBJ2-7; 7 nucleotides agree with TRBD1. The CDR3 is 17 amino acids. Trimming at V came to 3 bases and at J to 5 bases, leaving 16 bases not matched to a gene. CDR1 and CDR2 (germline): MRHNA, SNTAGT. CDR3 coding DNA: TGTGCCAGCAGTGATTTACGCCGGGACAGAAGTTTCCACGAGCAGTACTTC. It encodes CASSDLRRDRSFHEQYF.